A single sample is the source of the 17 T cell receptor beta chains below, sequenced in a study of somatic mutations in cytotoxic T cells in rheumatoid arthritis. The method was immunoSEQ multiplex PCR; TCRdb's version includes in-frame clones alone and lacks a portion of them. Of about 36,000 clones in the sample, more than 80% were seen once. Material: CD8+ T cells sorted from blood. Every receptor here comes from a middle-aged man in good health.

V gene TRBV10-3 combines with J gene TRBJ2-7; perhaps TRBD1 as D (5 bases). Looked up from germline, CDR1 is ENHRY and CDR2 is SYGVKD. The CDR3 has 16 residues. Trimming cost V 3 bases and J 3 bases, with 18 bases left between them. The DNA for the CDR3 is TGTGCCATCAGTGAAGGTGAGACAGTTACAATCTACGAGCAGTACTTC. It codes for CAISEGETVTIYEQYF.

This clone has just one count. The rearrangement links TRBV28 to TRBJ2-1; 14 bases agree with TRBD2. V dropped 7 bases and J dropped 8; count of bases not matched to a gene: 7. CDR3 size: 15 residues. Germline CDR1 MDHEN, CDR2 SYDVKM. The CDR3 bases are TGTGCCAGCAATCCCGGGACTAGCGGGAGCGATGAGCAGTTCTTC. Amino acids: CASNPGTSGSDEQFF. Full variable domain (missing parts from reference TRBV28 and TRBJ2-1): DVKVTQSSRYLVKRTGEKVFLECVQDMDHENMFWYRQDPGLGLRLIYFSYDVKMKEKGDIPEGYSVSREKKERFSLILESASTNQTSMYLCASNPGTSGSDEQFFGPGTRLTVL.

The V and J genes are TRBV11-3 and TRBJ2-1; 7 bases are shared with TRBD1. V lost 5 bases to trimming and J lost 0 bases; unmatched junction nucleotides: 4. Germline CDR1 is SGHNT and CDR2 is YENEEA. CDR3 length equals 15 residues. DNA of the CDR3: TGTGCCAGCAGCCCAGGGGACAGCTCCTACAATGAGCAGTTCTTC. This sequence encodes CASSPGDSSYNEQFF.

CDR3 DNA sequence: TGCAGCTACTCTGTCTCACAGGGGGTTGTCCACGAGCAGTACTTC. This encodes CSYSVSQGVVHEQYF. This sequence joins TRBV29-1 and TRBJ2-7; TRBD1 agrees at 8 bases. V gave up 8 bases and J gave up 5 bases; unmatched junction bases: 17. From germline, CDR1 is SQVTM and CDR2 ANQGSEA. The CDR3 is 15 residues long.

The chain is built from TRBV28 and TRBJ1-2, with TRBD1 as a possible D gene (6 bases). CDR1 is MDHEN and CDR2 is SYDVKM in the germline V gene. V lost 4 bases to trimming and J lost 3 bases, with 15 bases between them. The CDR3 consists of 15 residues. This chain's CDR3 is CASSSLLSGDYGYTF. In DNA, the CDR3 is TGTGCCAGCAGTTCCCTCCTATCAGGGGACTATGGCTACACCTTC.

The V gene is TRBV28, the J gene TRBJ2-3, with 7 bases lining up with TRBD2. Germline trimming cut 3 bases from V and 3 bases from J; bases unmatched to any gene: 6. The CDR3 is made up of 15 amino acids. Per germline, CDR1 MDHEN and CDR2 SYDVKM. In DNA, the CDR3 is TGTGCCAGCAGTTTGGGCGGGAGTCGGACAGATACGCAGTATTTT. Protein product: CASSLGGSRTDTQYF. The whole variable domain, remainder taken from reference TRBV28 and TRBJ2-3, is DVKVTQSSRYLVKRTGEKVFLECVQDMDHENMFWYRQDPGLGLRLIYFSYDVKMKEKGDIPEGYSVSREKKERFSLILESASTNQTSMYLCASSLGGSRTDTQYFGPGTRLTVL.

The V gene is TRBV7-6, the J gene TRBJ2-1, with D hard to call. Trimming took 1 base from V and 1 from J, leaving 5 bases between them. CDR3 size: 14 residues. CDR1 is SGHVS, CDR2 FNYEAQ, per germline. CDR3 amino acids: CASSLESSYNEQFF. The CDR3 DNA reads as TGTGCCAGCAGCTTAGAATCGTCCTACAATGAGCAGTTCTTC.

The chain links TRBV6-6 to TRBJ1-4; 7 bases line up with TRBD1. Germline loops: CDR1 MNHNY, CDR2 SVGAGI (reference sequence). The CDR3 loop spans 16 amino acids. Losses at the gene ends were 5 bases for V and 4 bases for J; bases not matched to a gene: 10. The CDR3 loop reads CASSPPGTELNEKLFF. The CDR3 bases are TGTGCCAGCAGTCCACCTGGGACAGAACTTAATGAAAAACTGTTTTTT.

This chain uses TRBV28 with TRBJ2-1; 7 nucleotides match TRBD2. This CDR3 is 16 amino acids long. Unmatched junction bases numbered 9, after V lost 1 base and J lost 6 bases. CDR1 and CDR2 from the germline V gene are MDHEN and SYDVKM. CDR3 DNA: TGTGCCAGCAGTTTATTAGGGACTACGGGTGGCAATGAGCAGTTCTTC. This encodes CASSLLGTTGGNEQFF.

The chain employs TRBV7-9 and TRBJ2-1, with 10 positions matching TRBD2. J gave up 7 bases and V 5 bases, and 11 bases lay outside the gene matches. Per the germline V gene, CDR1 is SEHNR and CDR2 is FQNEAQ (reference sequence). The CDR3 runs to 16 residues. CDR3 nucleotide sequence: TGTGCCAGCAGCCTTTTGCTAGCGGGGGATGTGAATGAGCAGTTCTTC. Translation gives CASSLLLAGDVNEQFF.

This clone was detected only once. This sequence joins TRBV9 and TRBJ2-1; a weak D match, TRBD2 (6 bases). Trimming pared 0 bases from V and 2 bases from J, leaving 6 bases between. The CDR3 sequence is 14 residues long. In germline, CDR1 is SGDLS, CDR2 YYNGEE. The CDR3 reads CASSVGGAYNEQFF. The CDR3 coding sequence is TGTGCCAGCAGCGTAGGCGGGGCCTACAATGAGCAGTTCTTC.

The chain links TRBV29-1 to TRBJ1-3; a possible D gene is TRBD1 (6 bases). The CDR3 sequence is 13 residues long. Germline V gene lookup returns CDR1 SQVTM and CDR2 ANQGSEA. V lost 4 bases and J 7 bases, leaving 14 bases between the germline ends. The CDR3 here is CSVVSRQANTIYF. CDR3 bases: TGCAGCGTTGTATCCCGACAGGCGAACACCATATATTTT. The full variable domain, in which reference TRBV29-1 and TRBJ1-3 provide the parts outside the CDR3, is SAVISQKPSRDICQRGTSLTIQCQVDSQVTMMFWYRQQPGQSLTLIATANQGSEATYESGFVIDKFPISRPNLTFSTLTVSNMSPEDSSIYLCSVVSRQANTIYFGEGSWLTVV.

The chain combines TRBV19 with TRBJ1-5; no definite D call. Germline V CDR1 and CDR2: LNHDA, SQIVND (reference sequence). This CDR3 has 15 residues. V dropped 2 bases and J dropped 0 bases, with 8 bases sitting between them. CDR3 region: CASSITDGSNQPQHF. The DNA of the CDR3 is TGTGCCAGTAGTATAACGGACGGTAGCAATCAGCCCCAGCATTTT.

The gene calls are TRBV7-9 and TRBJ1-2, with 8 bases identical to TRBD1. The V gene's germline CDR1 is SEHNR and CDR2 FQNEAQ (reference sequence). Trimming took 5 bases from V and 8 from J; bases not matched to a gene: 10. The CDR3 is 14 amino acids. Here the CDR3 DNA reads TGTGCCAGCAGCCACGGACAGGGAGGACAAGGCTACACCTTC. Its protein is CASSHGQGGQGYTF.

This clone has just a few counts. The chain has TRBV4-1 and TRBJ1-1; no firm D call. The germline V gene has CDR1 MGHRA and CDR2 YSYEKL. The V end lost 0 bases, the J end lost 1 base, and 9 bases lay between the germline ends. The CDR3 totals 15 residues. This chain's CDR3 is CASSQDPGPNTEAFF. Here the CDR3 DNA reads TGCGCCAGCAGCCAAGATCCCGGCCCGAACACTGAAGCTTTCTTT.

The rearrangement uses TRBV6-6 and TRBJ2-5; D gene uncertain. This CDR3 has 13 amino acids. V was clipped by 6 bases and J by 5 bases, with 13 bases between them. Looked up from germline, CDR1 is MNHNY and CDR2 is SVGAGI (reference sequence). Here the CDR3 reads CASSNNDGETQYF. In nucleotides, the CDR3 is TGTGCCAGCAGCAATAATGACGGGGAGACCCAGTACTTC.

The genes are TRBV30 and TRBJ2-7; D not resolved. V shed 4 bases and J shed 2 bases, with 15 bases lying between them. Germline V CDR1 and CDR2: GTSNPN, SVGIG (reference sequence). The CDR3 totals 14 residues. The DNA for the CDR3 is TGTGCCTGGATCCCGGACGCAGGACCCTACGAGCAGTACTTC. Residues: CAWIPDAGPYEQYF.